Presented here are 22 T cell receptor beta chains from one specimen sequenced in a study of T cell responses to AZD1222 COVID-19 vaccine. Data came from immunoSEQ multiplex PCR; TCRdb stores just in-frame clones and leaves some out. The sample comprises about 99,000 clones, 88% of which are singletons, and approximately 22% rests with the top ten. The specimen was peripheral blood, collected on day 0 of AZD1222 vaccination. The receptors were sampled from an adult in good health.

This clone was seen only a few times. The chain couples TRBV7-2 to TRBJ2-1; TRBD1 is a possible D gene (5 bases). This CDR3 has 14 amino acids. Trimming stripped 5 bases from V and 5 bases from J, with 13 bases between. Germline lookup yields CDR1 SGHTA and CDR2 FQGNSA. The CDR3 is CASSPRGYDNEQFF. CDR3 in DNA: TGTGCCAGCAGCCCAAGGGGCTATGACAATGAGCAGTTCTTC.

The rearrangement uses TRBV6-5 and TRBJ2-1; D gene uncertain. This CDR3 is built from 15 residues. Germline CDR1 MNHEY, CDR2 SVGAGI. V was pared by 5 bases and J by 0 bases, with 11 bases between. In DNA form, the CDR3 reads TGTGCCAGCAGTCCTAGTCGAAGCTCCTACAATGAGCAGTTCTTC. Amino acids: CASSPSRSSYNEQFF.

This sequence joins TRBV6-5 and TRBJ1-2, with 11 nucleotides matching TRBD1. Germline assignment: CDR1 MNHEY and CDR2 SVGAGI. The J segment lost 8 bases and the V segment lost 2 bases, leaving 10 bases of the junction unmatched. The CDR3 contains 16 residues. The CDR3 protein is CASSYLGQGVEGGYTF. CDR3 nucleotides: TGTGCCAGCAGTTACCTGGGACAGGGGGTCGAAGGAGGCTACACCTTC.

This rearrangement joins TRBV6-5 to TRBJ1-5; D is possibly TRBD1 (5 bases). V lost 1 base and J 0 bases, leaving 7 bases between the germline ends. The CDR3 is made up of 15 amino acids. CDR1 MNHEY and CDR2 SVGAGI come from the germline V gene. This CDR3 is CASSYYRNSNQPQHF. The CDR3 bases are TGTGCCAGCAGTTACTACAGGAATAGCAATCAGCCCCAGCATTTT.

This clone was picked up one time. This rearrangement joins TRBV19 to TRBJ2-1, with TRBD1 as a possible D gene (7 bases). The CDR3 loop spans 13 amino acids. The germline CDR1 and CDR2 sequences are LNHDA and SQIVND (reference sequence). V was pared by 9 bases and J by 8 bases, with 17 bases between. The CDR3, as DNA: TGTGCCAGCAAACGACAGGGACTGGATGAGCAGTTCTTC. Protein sequence: CASKRQGLDEQFF.

The V call is TRBV27, the J call TRBJ2-7, with D possibly TRBD2 on 6 matching bases. CDR1 is MNHEY, CDR2 SMNVEV, per germline (reference sequence). This CDR3 has 12 residues. Trimming took off 4 bases at V and 6 bases at J, with 10 bases between the two ends. The CDR3 here is CASSSVGGEQYF. The CDR3 DNA reads TGTGCCAGCAGTTCTGTCGGGGGCGAGCAGTACTTC.

J is TRBJ2-7 and V is TRBV7-9; 10 bases agree with TRBD2. Trimming at V came to 5 bases and at J to 2 bases, leaving 3 bases not matched to a gene. The CDR3 totals 14 residues. The germline CDR1 and CDR2 sequences are SEHNR and FQNEAQ (reference sequence). CDR3 amino acids: CASSPSGGAYEQYF. CDR3 DNA sequence: TGTGCCAGCAGCCCCAGCGGGGGGGCCTACGAGCAGTACTTC. The full variable domain, with the rest looked up from reference TRBV7-9 and TRBJ2-7, is DTGVSQNPRHKITKRGQNVTFRCDPISEHNRLYWYRQTLGQGPEFLTYFQNEAQLEKSRLLSDRFSAERPKGSFSTLEIQRTEQGDSAMYLCASSPSGGAYEQYFGPGTRLTVT.

The chain employs TRBV30 and TRBJ2-7; TRBD1 is a possible D gene (5 bases). Germline CDR1 reads GTSNPN; CDR2 reads SVGIG (reference sequence). The V end was cut by 0 bases, the J end by 6 bases, with 15 bases between. CDR3 length equals 14 residues. As DNA, the CDR3 is TGTGCCTGGAGTGTACAGGCAGGCGGAACCGAGCAGTACTTC. Its protein product is CAWSVQAGGTEQYF.

This clone appeared a single time. The CDR3 here is CASSITGDYTGELFF. CDR3 bases: TGTGCCAGTAGTATTACAGGGGATTACACCGGGGAGCTGTTTTTT. The chain joins TRBV19 to TRBJ2-2; TRBD1 matches at 7 bases. V lost 3 bases to trimming and J lost 3 bases; unmatched junction nucleotides: 4. CDR1 and CDR2 (germline): LNHDA, SQIVND (reference sequence). The CDR3 has 15 amino acids.

The genes are TRBV9 and TRBJ2-5; D remains ambiguous. From germline, CDR1 is SGDLS and CDR2 YYNGEE. The CDR3 consists of 14 residues. Trimming left V 2 bases short and J 0 bases short, with 8 bases between. In DNA form, the CDR3 reads TGTGCCAGCAGCGTTAGGCGAGACCAAGAGACCCAGTACTTC. Amino acid sequence: CASSVRRDQETQYF.

The chain is built from TRBV25-1 and TRBJ2-7; 7 bases are a match to TRBD1. The CDR3 runs to 15 residues. CDR1 is MGHDK and CDR2 is SYGVNS in the germline V gene. V was clipped by 8 bases and J by 4 bases; unmatched bases: 14. CDR3 nucleotide sequence: TGTGCCAGCCTCCCCAGGACAGGCTCTTGGTACGAGCAGTACTTC. This translates into CASLPRTGSWYEQYF.

The chain combines TRBV7-3 with TRBJ2-1; 11 positions agree with TRBD2. The CDR3 contains 13 residues. The J segment lost 10 bases and the V segment lost 6 bases, leaving 5 bases of the junction unmatched. Germline CDR1 SGHTA, CDR2 FQGTGA. CDR3 nucleotide sequence: TGTGCCAGCAGTCGACTAGCGGGAAGAGAGCAGTTCTTC. Translating gives CASSRLAGREQFF.

The rearrangement joins TRBV6-5 to TRBJ2-7; 7 bases align to TRBD1. The CDR3 runs 14 residues. The V gene's germline CDR1 is MNHEY and CDR2 SVGAGI. V lost 6 bases, J lost 2 bases, and 7 bases stayed unmatched. The DNA for the CDR3 is TGTGCCAGCAGCCCCTCAGGGGGTACCTACGAGCAGTACTTC. Protein: CASSPSGGTYEQYF.

Here the CDR3 reads CASNYGVYGYTF. CDR3 in DNA: TGTGCCAGCAACTACGGGGTCTATGGCTACACCTTC. The genes are TRBV12-3 or TRBV12-4 and TRBJ1-2; D is undetermined. Trimming stripped 7 bases from V and 4 bases from J, with 10 bases between. The CDR3 length is 12 residues.

This chain joins TRBV7-2 and TRBJ2-7, with 11 nucleotides matching TRBD2. The germline CDR1 and CDR2 sequences are SGHTA and FQGNSA. The length of the CDR3 is 18 residues. V lost 2 bases to trimming and J lost 3 bases; unmatched junction nucleotides: 12. The CDR3 region has the DNA TGTGCCAGCAGCTTACCTACCCTGGGGCTAGCGGGAGGCTACGAGCAGTACTTC. Amino acids: CASSLPTLGLAGGYEQYF.

The gene calls are TRBV6-5 and TRBJ1-5; D may be TRBD1 (6 bases). V was clipped by 10 bases and J by 0 bases, with 16 bases between them. Per germline, CDR1 MNHEY and CDR2 SVGAGI. The CDR3 consists of 15 residues. CDR3 in DNA: TGTGCCACCATAAAGGACAGTGGTAGCAATCAGCCCCAGCATTTT. It yields the protein CATIKDSGSNQPQHF.

This chain uses TRBV5-1 with TRBJ2-3; tentatively, D is TRBD1 (6 bases). With 7 bases removed from V and 0 bases from J, the gap between germline ends came to 9 bases. The germline V gene has CDR1 SGHRS and CDR2 YFSETQ. There are 13 residues in the CDR3. CDR3: CASHRVSTDTQYF. The DNA for the CDR3 is TGCGCCAGCCACAGGGTTAGCACAGATACGCAGTATTTT.

This clone was recorded only once. V and J are TRBV6-5 and TRBJ2-1; tentative D call: TRBD2 (6 bases). With 2 bases removed from V and 0 bases from J, the gap between germline ends came to 8 bases. The CDR3 runs to 15 residues. The germline gives CDR1 MNHEY, CDR2 SVGAGI. The CDR3 loop is CASSYNGGSYNEQFF. The CDR3 region has the DNA TGTGCCAGCAGTTACAACGGGGGCTCCTACAATGAGCAGTTCTTC.

This clone was counted only a few times. The rearrangement uses TRBV7-2 and TRBJ1-1, with TRBD1 identical over 8 bases. The germline gives CDR1 SGHTA, CDR2 FQGNSA. The CDR3 is 14 residues long. Trimming removed 2 bases from V and 11 bases from J; junction bases left unmatched: 10. CDR3 coding DNA: TGTGCCAGCAGCTTAACGCAGGGGGCGCTGGTGGCTTTCTTT. Translated: CASSLTQGALVAFF.

This chain connects TRBV19 to TRBJ2-1; 9 bases are shared with TRBD1. V was pared by 7 bases and J by 6 bases, with 16 bases of the junction left unmatched. The CDR3 is made up of 17 amino acids. Germline V gene lookup returns CDR1 LNHDA and CDR2 SQIVND (reference sequence). CDR3 region: CASNPQGRTGVGNEQFF. In DNA form, the CDR3 reads TGTGCCAGTAACCCACAAGGCCGGACAGGGGTCGGCAATGAGCAGTTCTTC. Looking up the rest from reference TRBV19 and TRBJ2-1 gives the full variable domain: DGGITQSPKYLFRKEGQNVTLSCEQNLNHDAMYWYRQDPGQGLRLIYYSQIVNDFQKGDIAEGYSVSREKKESFPLTVTSAQKNPTAFYLCASNPQGRTGVGNEQFFGPGTRLTVL.

This clone occurred once. The J gene is TRBJ2-2, the V gene TRBV6-5; D unresolved. The CDR3 has 14 amino acids. Germline V lookup: CDR1 MNHEY, CDR2 SVGAGI. V dropped 2 bases and J dropped 6 bases, with 10 bases sitting between them. CDR3 region: CASSYSVQAGELFF. Written as DNA, the CDR3 is TGTGCCAGCAGTTACAGTGTTCAGGCCGGGGAGCTGTTTTTT.

V is TRBV4-3 and J is TRBJ2-7; unclear D gene. Trimming left V 0 bases short and J 4 bases short, with 22 bases between. This CDR3 has 18 residues. Per germline, CDR1 LGHNA and CDR2 YSLEER. CDR3 sequence: CASSQEWAGRKSLYEQYF. CDR3 sequence (DNA): TGCGCCAGCAGCCAAGAATGGGCAGGCCGAAAATCCCTTTACGAGCAGTACTTC.